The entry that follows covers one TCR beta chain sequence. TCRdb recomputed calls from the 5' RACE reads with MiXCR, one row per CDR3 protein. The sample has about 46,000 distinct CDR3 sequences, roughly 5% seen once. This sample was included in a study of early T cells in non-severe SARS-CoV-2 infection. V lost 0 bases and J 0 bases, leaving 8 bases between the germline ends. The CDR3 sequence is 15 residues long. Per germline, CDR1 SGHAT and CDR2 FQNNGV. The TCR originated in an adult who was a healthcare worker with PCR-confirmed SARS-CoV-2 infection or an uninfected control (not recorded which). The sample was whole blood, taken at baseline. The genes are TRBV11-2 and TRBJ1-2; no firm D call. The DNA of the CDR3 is TGTGCCAGCAGCTTAGATCTGGCCACTAACTATGGCTACACCTTC. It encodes CASSLDLATNYGYTF.